One and the same sample provided the 31 T cell receptor beta chains below, sequenced in a study of breast tumors, draining lymph nodes, adjacent tissues. MiXCR, run by TCRdb on the multiplex PCR reads, gives a single entry per CDR3 protein. The sample includes around 50,000 distinct CDR3 sequences, under 30% of them seen just once. The sample taken for sequencing was breast tumor tissue. Receptors were obtained from a female donor with breast cancer. Some clones in this sample may be carry-over from other donors' samples.

The chain links TRBV3-1 to TRBJ2-1; possibly TRBD1 for D (5 bases). The V gene lost 4 bases and the J gene lost 2 bases, with 15 bases spanning the gap. This CDR3 is 16 amino acids long. Germline CDR1 reads LGHDT; CDR2 reads YNNKEL (reference sequence). Here the CDR3 reads CASSPTRGGTYNEQFF. CDR3 sequence (DNA): TGTGCCAGCAGCCCTACAAGGGGCGGTACCTACAATGAGCAGTTCTTC.

In this sample, this clonotype turned up many times. The chain carries TRBV19 and TRBJ2-3; D not resolved. Trimming shortened V by 3 bases and J by 1 base, and 2 bases separated the two germline ends. CDR3 length: 12 amino acids. In germline, CDR1 is LNHDA, CDR2 SQIVND (reference sequence). CDR3 DNA: TGTGCCAGTAGTATCCGCACAGATACGCAGTATTTT. Its translation is CASSIRTDTQYF.

V usage is TRBV15 and J usage is TRBJ2-1; no clear D gene. CDR3 length: 13 amino acids. Looked up from germline, CDR1 is LNHNV and CDR2 is YYDKDF (reference sequence). V lost 0 bases and J 10 bases, leaving 10 bases between the germline ends. CDR3 nucleotides: TGTGCCACCAGCAGAGAAGAGTCCAGGGAGCAGTTCTTC. Translating gives CATSREESREQFF.

This clonotype is deemed medium-sized. This chain links TRBV18 with TRBJ1-5; D not resolved. Germline V gives CDR1 KGHSH, CDR2 LQKENI. Trimming stripped 5 bases from V and 5 bases from J, with 10 bases between. CDR3 size: 13 residues. The CDR3 is CASSEGRDQPQHF. In DNA, the CDR3 is TGTGCCAGCTCAGAAGGACGCGATCAGCCCCAGCATTTT.

This clonotype was detected ten times or more. The chain is built from TRBV5-1 and TRBJ2-1; 8 bases fit TRBD2. The V gene end was trimmed by 4 bases and the J gene end by 4 bases; junction bases not matched to a gene: 10. The V gene's germline CDR1 is SGHRS and CDR2 YFSETQ. This CDR3 is 16 amino acids long. CDR3: CASSPGAGGAYNEQFF. DNA of the CDR3: TGCGCCAGCAGCCCCGGAGCCGGGGGGGCGTACAATGAGCAGTTCTTC.

Ten or more counts support this clonotype. The J gene is TRBJ2-2, the V gene TRBV6-5; a weak D match, TRBD1 (6 bases). The germline CDR1 and CDR2 sequences are MNHEY and SVGAGI. This CDR3 comprises 13 residues. V was shortened by 5 bases and J by 5 bases, with 9 bases between the two germline ends. The CDR3 DNA reads as TGTGCCAGCAGTCGCAGGGGAACCGGGGAGCTGTTTTTT. It codes for CASSRRGTGELFF.

This clonotype was observed at least ten times. V usage is TRBV2 and J usage is TRBJ1-3, with D possibly TRBD1 on 5 matching bases. Trimming removed 5 bases from V and 0 bases from J, with 17 bases in between. Germline CDR1 reads SNHLY; CDR2 reads FYNNEI. This CDR3 is 17 amino acids long. The CDR3 DNA follows: TGTGCCAGCAGTACCCAGGGACGGATGAGCTCTGGAAACACCATATATTTT. Protein sequence: CASSTQGRMSSGNTIYF.

This clonotype was observed many times. The chain joins TRBV12-3 or TRBV12-4 to TRBJ2-7; 8 nucleotides align to TRBD1. The CDR3 is 14 amino acids. J lost 5 bases, V lost 4 bases, and 7 bases had no gene match. The CDR3 sequence: CASSSRQGLDEQYF. The CDR3 coding sequence is TGTGCCAGCAGTTCCAGACAGGGGTTAGACGAGCAGTACTTC.

The V gene is TRBV5-1, the J gene TRBJ1-4; possibly TRBD1 for D (6 bases). The CDR3 has 15 amino acids. Between the trimmed V and J ends, which lost 4 bases and 8 bases, there was a span of 18 bases. Germline V lookup: CDR1 SGHRS, CDR2 YFSETQ. The CDR3 loop is CASSAYRASGEKLFF. CDR3 bases: TGCGCCAGCAGCGCCTACAGGGCCTCGGGGGAAAAACTGTTTTTT.

The V call is TRBV5-1, the J call TRBJ2-5, with D tentatively TRBD1 (6 bases). The V end lost 1 base, the J end lost 5 bases, and 18 bases lay between the germline ends. Germline CDR1 SGHRS, CDR2 YFSETQ. The CDR3 has 16 residues. Here the CDR3 reads CASSLSPGTGRETQYF. CDR3 nucleotides: TGCGCCAGCAGCTTGAGCCCTGGAACAGGGCGGGAGACCCAGTACTTC.

This clonotype was seen repeatedly, ten times or more. A junction boundary mismatches the germline segment, possibly from a read error. V usage is TRBV6-4 and J usage is TRBJ1-2; TRBD1 aligns across 7 bases. Germline V gene lookup returns CDR1 MRHNA and CDR2 SNTAGT. The CDR3 is made up of 13 amino acids. In DNA, the CDR3 is TGTGCCAGCAGTCCAGGGGGTGACTATAGCTACACCTTC. Translating gives CASSPGGDYSYTF.

This clonotype was detected only a few times. The chain couples TRBV2 to TRBJ1-4; 7 bases match TRBD1. The CDR3 is 15 amino acids. Germline CDR1 and CDR2: SNHLY and FYNNEI. V was pared by 6 bases and J by 7 bases, with 11 bases of the junction left unmatched. The chain's CDR3 is CASSPTGARGEKLFF. CDR3 DNA sequence: TGTGCCAGCAGCCCAACAGGGGCGCGGGGTGAAAAACTGTTTTTT.

On this clonotype: This may be a read error, as it is one base from a much larger clone. The rearrangement joins TRBV5-1 to TRBJ2-2, with 8 bases identical to TRBD2. CDR1 and CDR2 (germline): SGHRS, YFSETQ. The CDR3 spans 14 residues. Written as DNA, the CDR3 is TGCGCCAGCAGCGTAAGCGGGAGTTCCGGGGAGCTGCTTTTT. The encoded protein is CASSVSGSSGELLF.

This clonotype was observed many times. The chain links TRBV9 to TRBJ2-7, with D possibly matching TRBD2 (6 bases). Germline values: CDR1 SGDLS, CDR2 YYNGEE. There are 14 residues in the CDR3. V was shortened by 2 bases and J by 0 bases, with 9 bases between the two germline ends. Written as DNA, the CDR3 is TGTGCCAGCAGCGTTAGCGGAAACTCCTACGAGCAGTACTTC. This translates into CASSVSGNSYEQYF.

In its sample, this clonotype was seen many times. The CDR3 sequence is CASSPLPTGNSPLHF. CDR3 DNA: TGCGCCAGCAGCCCCCTCCCGACCGGGAATTCACCCCTCCACTTT. The rearrangement joins TRBV4-1 to TRBJ1-6; D uncertain. The CDR3 has 15 residues. Germline CDR1 and CDR2: MGHRA and YSYEKL. The germline V and J ends were trimmed by 4 bases and 7 bases, with 14 bases remaining between them.

V gene TRBV7-9 combines with J gene TRBJ1-2; 10 bases fit TRBD1. Trimming cost V 8 bases and J 4 bases; bases outside gene matches: 16. The CDR3 has 17 residues. Looked up from germline, CDR1 is SEHNR and CDR2 is FQNEAQ (reference sequence). The CDR3 loop is CASQLYSGTGVSYGYTF. CDR3 nucleotide sequence: TGTGCCAGCCAACTTTATTCCGGGACAGGGGTTTCCTATGGCTACACCTTC.

At least ten counts were recorded for this clonotype. The V gene is TRBV7-9, the J gene TRBJ2-5, with D unresolved. The CDR3 totals 12 residues. V shed 1 base and J shed 2 bases, with 2 bases lying between them. CDR1 SEHNR and CDR2 FQNEAQ come from the germline V gene (reference sequence). As DNA, the CDR3 is TGTGCCAGCAGCTTAGGGCAAGAGACCCAGTACTTC. Amino acid sequence: CASSLGQETQYF.

This clonotype has ten or more counts. The rearrangement uses TRBV6-1 and TRBJ2-7, with 9 nucleotides matching TRBD1. CDR3 length: 15 residues. V was clipped by 1 base and J by 0 bases; unmatched bases: 1. Germline lookup yields CDR1 MNHNS and CDR2 SASEGT. Written as DNA, the CDR3 is TGTGCCAGCAGTGAAGGGACAGGGGCCTCCTACGAGCAGTACTTC. It codes for CASSEGTGASYEQYF.

As for this clonotype: Just one base apart from a much larger clone, this may be a read error. This chain links TRBV3-1 with TRBJ1-6, with 7 bases identical to TRBD1. Trimming cost V 3 bases and J 9 bases; bases outside gene matches: 8. Germline CDR1 is LGHDT and CDR2 is YNNKEL (reference sequence). This CDR3 contains 15 residues. This CDR3 is CASSHRQGRSSPLHF. CDR3 DNA sequence: TGTGCCAGCAGCCACCGACAGGGTCGGAGTTCACCCCTCCACTTT.

This clonotype came up many times. This chain joins TRBV9 and TRBJ2-2; 8 bases are a match to TRBD2. From germline, CDR1 is SGDLS and CDR2 YYNGEE. This CDR3 is built from 15 residues. V lost 5 bases to trimming and J lost 5 bases; unmatched junction nucleotides: 8. CDR3 DNA: TGTGCCAGCAGTCAAGTCTCTAGCGGGACCGGGGAGCTGTTTTTT. It codes for CASSQVSSGTGELFF.

This clonotype has a count of ten or more. The chain carries TRBV7-3 and TRBJ2-1; 7 bases are shared with TRBD1. Unmatched junction bases numbered 12, after V lost 2 bases and J lost 8 bases. CDR3 size: 16 residues. Germline V CDR1 and CDR2: SGHTA, FQGTGA. DNA of the CDR3: TGTGCCAGCAGCTTAGTTGTCGCGACAGGGATCGATGAGCAGTTCTTC. It yields the protein CASSLVVATGIDEQFF.

This clonotype came up many times. This sequence joins TRBV7-9 and TRBJ1-6, with TRBD1 matching over 7 bases. Germline V lookup: CDR1 SEHNR, CDR2 FQNEAQ (reference sequence). The CDR3 contains 15 residues. With V trimmed by 5 bases and J by 8 bases, 9 bases remained unmatched. CDR3 DNA sequence: TGTGCCAGCAGCCCCAACAGGGGACGGGATTCACCCCTCCACTTT. The encoded protein is CASSPNRGRDSPLHF. Full variable domain (remainder filled in from reference TRBV7-9 and TRBJ1-6): DTGVSQNPRHKITKRGQNVTFRCDPISEHNRLYWYRQTLGQGPEFLTYFQNEAQLEKSRLLSDRFSAERPKGSFSTLEIQRTEQGDSAMYLCASSPNRGRDSPLHFGNGTRLTVT.

V is TRBV30 and J is TRBJ1-6; a possible D gene is TRBD1 (5 bases). Trimming took off 7 bases at V and 6 bases at J, with 19 bases between the two ends. This CDR3 spans 15 amino acids. Germline loops: CDR1 GTSNPN, CDR2 SVGIG (reference sequence). In nucleotides, the CDR3 is TGTGCCTACCGACCGTGGGACTCCCCTAATTCACCCCTCCACTTT. Protein product: CAYRPWDSPNSPLHF.

The chain combines TRBV4-2 with TRBJ2-1, with 9 bases aligning to TRBD1. The junction had 16 bases not matched to a gene; V was cut back by 5 bases and J by 8 bases. The CDR3 runs 17 residues. The germline CDR1 and CDR2 sequences are LGHNA and YNFKEQ. In DNA form, the CDR3 reads TGTGCCAGCAGCTTAGCGCAAACCAGGACAGGGGTAGATGAGCAGTTCTTC. Its protein product is CASSLAQTRTGVDEQFF.

This clonotype was observed at least ten times. The CDR3 spells CSARDTAVYEQYF. The CDR3 coding sequence is TGCAGTGCTAGAGATACGGCGGTCTACGAGCAGTACTTC. This rearrangement joins TRBV20-1 to TRBJ2-7; no firm D call. The length of the CDR3 is 13 residues. V lost 0 bases and J 3 bases, leaving 9 bases between the germline ends. CDR1 and CDR2 from the germline V gene are DFQATT and SNEGSKA (reference sequence).

This clonotype was recorded at least ten times. The V gene is TRBV6-1, the J gene TRBJ1-2; tentative D call: TRBD1 (5 bases). The CDR3 extends over 15 amino acids. Germline CDR1 reads MNHNS; CDR2 reads SASEGT. The ends were cut back, 3 bases at V and 4 bases at J, with 15 bases in the middle. The CDR3 loop reads CASSDTPGTSYGYTF. CDR3 bases: TGTGCCAGCAGTGATACCCCCGGGACGAGCTATGGCTACACCTTC.

V usage is TRBV4-1 and J usage is TRBJ2-6; D is ambiguous. The CDR3 is 15 amino acids. V was pared by 5 bases and J by 0 bases, with 8 bases between. The germline gives CDR1 MGHRA, CDR2 YSYEKL. CDR3 nucleotide sequence: TGCGCCAGCAGCGCGGACCCCTCTGGGGCCAACGTCCTGACTTTC. It is translated as CASSADPSGANVLTF.

This clonotype was counted ten times or more. The CDR3 spells CASSSGGRSPTYEQYF. As DNA, the CDR3 is TGTGCCAGCAGCTCGGGAGGTCGGAGTCCGACCTACGAGCAGTACTTC. V gene TRBV7-9 combines with J gene TRBJ2-7; the match to TRBD2 covers 7 bases. The CDR3 loop spans 16 amino acids. The V gene end was trimmed by 4 bases and the J gene end by 2 bases; junction bases not matched to a gene: 11. The germline gives CDR1 SEHNR, CDR2 FQNEAQ (reference sequence).

This chain joins TRBV19 and TRBJ1-1; D call uncertain. CDR1 and CDR2 from the germline V gene are LNHDA and SQIVND (reference sequence). V was pared by 7 bases and J by 4 bases, with 7 bases between. The CDR3 spans 11 residues. CDR3 sequence (DNA): TGTGCCAGTAAGGGAAGCACTGAAGCTTTCTTT. Encoded protein: CASKGSTEAFF.

This clonotype showed up many times. This sequence joins TRBV6-1 and TRBJ1-2; D ambiguous. The length of the CDR3 is 9 residues. CDR1 and CDR2 from the germline V gene are MNHNS and SASEGT. The V and J ends lost 10 bases and 8 bases respectively, with 8 bases between them. This CDR3 reads CATTGGYTF. The CDR3 DNA is TGTGCCACTACCGGAGGCTACACCTTC.

This clonotype was seen many times. The chain carries TRBV5-1 and TRBJ2-3; 8 bases are shared with TRBD2. The CDR3 is 15 amino acids. V was clipped by 6 bases and J by 2 bases; unmatched bases: 8. From germline, CDR1 is SGHRS and CDR2 YFSETQ. CDR3 coding DNA: TGCGCCAGCAAGGGTATACTAGCGGACACAGATACGCAGTATTTT. Translating gives CASKGILADTDTQYF. Full variable domain (rest looked up from reference TRBV5-1 and TRBJ2-3): KAGVTQTPRYLIKTRGQQVTLSCSPISGHRSVSWYQQTPGQGLQFLFEYFSETQRNKGNFPGRFSGRQFSNSRSEMNVSTLELGDSALYLCASKGILADTDTQYFGPGTRLTVL.